These 19 T cell receptor beta chains were all obtained from the same sample, sequenced in a study of shared clonotypes between healthy human individuals. CD45RO negativity and positive selection for CCR7 defined naive CD8 cells, a population that excluded terminally differentiated effector memory CD45RA+ cells. Produced via immunoSEQ multiplex PCR; TCRdb's table is partial and in-frame only. This table holds approximately 810,000 clones, 80% to 95% found once. The sample consisted of naive CD8+ T cells sorted from blood. Every receptor here comes from a man aged 30 to 39 in good health.

This chain joins TRBV19 and TRBJ2-5; TRBD1 is a possible D gene (5 bases). The V gene's germline CDR1 is LNHDA and CDR2 SQIVND (reference sequence). The V end lost 3 bases, the J end lost 5 bases, and 16 bases lay between the germline ends. CDR3 length equals 15 residues. The CDR3 coding sequence is TGTGCCAGTAGTATCGCAAGGCAGGGATGGGAGACCCAGTACTTC. It translates to CASSIARQGWETQYF.

The CDR3 DNA reads as TGTGCCAGCAGCGCACGAGAGTCGGGGAACACTGAAGCTTTCTTT. Translated: CASSARESGNTEAFF. The chain is built from TRBV7-9 and TRBJ1-1; D uncertain. The CDR3 runs 15 residues. The germline V gene has CDR1 SEHNR and CDR2 FQNEAQ (reference sequence). Trimming cost V 5 bases and J 1 base, with 14 bases left between them.

The chain couples TRBV4-1 to TRBJ2-1; D is possibly TRBD2 (6 bases). The CDR3 contains 15 residues. CDR1 is MGHRA, CDR2 YSYEKL, per germline. Trimming shortened V by 2 bases and J by 6 bases, and 14 bases separated the two germline ends. This chain's CDR3 is CASSQPIRLVNEQFF. The CDR3 DNA follows: TGCGCCAGCAGCCAACCGATTAGACTAGTCAATGAGCAGTTCTTC.

V gene TRBV7-9 combines with J gene TRBJ2-1; D might be TRBD2 (5 bases). Trimming stripped 1 base from V and 5 bases from J, with 15 bases between. From germline, CDR1 is SEHNR and CDR2 FQNEAQ (reference sequence). This CDR3 is built from 16 residues. CDR3 region: CASSLVGSLGNNEQFF. CDR3 nucleotide sequence: TGTGCCAGCAGCTTAGTTGGGAGCCTAGGGAACAATGAGCAGTTCTTC.

The chain couples TRBV27 to TRBJ2-3; D ambiguous. The germline V gene has CDR1 MNHEY and CDR2 SMNVEV (reference sequence). Trimming left V 3 bases short and J 0 bases short, with 10 bases between. This CDR3 is 15 amino acids long. CDR3 region: CASSLRTASTDTQYF. The CDR3 DNA sequence: TGTGCCAGCAGTTTGCGGACCGCTAGCACAGATACGCAGTATTTT.

The genes are TRBV27 and TRBJ2-7, with 10 positions matching TRBD2. V dropped 3 bases and J dropped 7; count of bases not matched to a gene: 3. The CDR3 totals 13 residues. Germline V gives CDR1 MNHEY, CDR2 SMNVEV (reference sequence). In DNA, the CDR3 is TGTGCCAGCAGTTTTGGGACTAGCGCAGAGCAGTACTTC. It specifies CASSFGTSAEQYF.

The chain is built from TRBV5-1 and TRBJ2-1; the match to TRBD1 covers 10 bases. Germline V gene data show CDR1 as SGHRS and CDR2 as YFSETQ. The CDR3 is 15 residues long. Germline trimming cut 0 bases from V and 6 bases from J; bases unmatched to any gene: 3. The CDR3 DNA is TGCGCCAGCAGCTTGGTTGGGACAGGGGTCAATGAGCAGTTCTTC. Amino acids: CASSLVGTGVNEQFF.

This clone occurred many times. The rearrangement uses TRBV15 and TRBJ1-3; D gene ambiguous. Germline loops: CDR1 LNHNV, CDR2 YYDKDF (reference sequence). V was trimmed by 0 bases and J by 4 bases, leaving 13 bases between them. The CDR3 sequence is 16 residues long. CDR3 in amino acids: CATSREREVSGNTIYF. Written as DNA, the CDR3 is TGTGCCACCAGCAGAGAGAGGGAGGTATCAGGAAACACCATATATTTT.

This sequence joins TRBV6-5 and TRBJ1-1; D unresolved. Germline values: CDR1 MNHEY, CDR2 SVGAGI. Trimming shortened V by 2 bases and J by 5 bases, and 15 bases separated the two germline ends. This CDR3 contains 15 residues. CDR3 in DNA: TGTGCCAGCAGTTACAACGCGGCCTCGAGGACTGAAGCTTTCTTT. As protein: CASSYNAASRTEAFF.

The V call is TRBV7-9, the J call TRBJ1-3, with D possibly being TRBD1 (6 bases). The CDR3 is 15 amino acids. Looked up from germline, CDR1 is SEHNR and CDR2 is FQNEAQ (reference sequence). V shed 1 base and J shed 4 bases, with 11 bases lying between them. This CDR3 reads CASSLVGGEGNTIYF. The CDR3 DNA sequence: TGTGCCAGCAGCTTAGTTGGGGGCGAAGGAAACACCATATATTTT.

The chain combines TRBV7-9 with TRBJ2-1, with D possibly TRBD1 on 5 matching bases. There are 11 residues in the CDR3. With 6 bases removed from V and 10 bases from J, the gap between germline ends came to 10 bases. The germline CDR1 and CDR2 sequences are SEHNR and FQNEAQ (reference sequence). DNA of the CDR3: TGTGCCAGCAGAGGTTCAGGGGAGCAGTTCTTC. Its translation: CASRGSGEQFF.

The V and J genes are TRBV6-4 and TRBJ2-1; 8 nucleotides agree with TRBD2. J was trimmed by 7 bases and V by 6 bases; bases with no gene match: 2. The CDR3 contains 12 residues. Germline CDR1 reads MRHNA; CDR2 reads SNTAGT. CDR3 protein: CASRGTSNEQFF. The CDR3 coding sequence is TGTGCCAGCAGGGGGACTAGTAATGAGCAGTTCTTC.

The genes are TRBV7-3 and TRBJ2-1; 8 nucleotides align to TRBD2. Germline trimming cut 0 bases from V and 0 bases from J; bases unmatched to any gene: 10. Germline V gives CDR1 SGHTA, CDR2 FQGTGA. This CDR3 contains 19 residues. CDR3 in amino acids: CASSLTPWELAGSYNEQFF. Here the CDR3 DNA reads TGTGCCAGCAGCTTAACGCCCTGGGAGCTAGCGGGCTCCTACAATGAGCAGTTCTTC. Together with reference TRBV7-3 and TRBJ2-1, the CDR3 gives the full variable domain: GAGVSQTPSNKVTEKGKYVELRCDPISGHTALYWYRQSLGQGPEFLIYFQGTGAADDSGLPNDRFFAVRPEGSVSTLKIQRTERGDSAVYLCASSLTPWELAGSYNEQFFGPGTRLTVL.

V usage is TRBV10-1 and J usage is TRBJ2-3; 9 bases line up with TRBD2. This CDR3 is built from 15 residues. The J segment lost 4 bases and the V segment lost 4 bases, leaving 6 bases of the junction unmatched. The V gene's germline CDR1 is WNHNN and CDR2 SYGVQD (reference sequence). The CDR3 nucleotides read TGCGCCAGCAGTGTAGCGGGAGAGACCGCAGATACGCAGTATTTT. As protein: CASSVAGETADTQYF.

The V gene is TRBV14, the J gene TRBJ2-7, with D possibly being TRBD1 (5 bases). Trimming stripped 1 base from V and 3 bases from J, with 10 bases between. Germline-derived CDR1 and CDR2 are SGHDN and FVKESK. The CDR3 runs 14 residues. CDR3 amino acids: CASSQVAGHYEQYF. For the CDR3, the DNA is TGTGCCAGCAGCCAAGTGGCAGGACACTACGAGCAGTACTTC. The whole variable domain, remainder taken from reference TRBV14 and TRBJ2-7, is EAGVTQFPSHSVIEKGQTVTLRCDPISGHDNLYWYRRVMGKEIKFLLHFVKESKQDESGMPNNRFLAERTGGTYSTLKVQPAELEDSGVYFCASSQVAGHYEQYFGPGTRLTVT.

This clone was found a few times. This sequence joins TRBV19 and TRBJ2-7; D not resolved. CDR3 size: 15 residues. Germline V lookup: CDR1 LNHDA, CDR2 SQIVND (reference sequence). V lost 0 bases and J lost 0, with 9 bases in between. Written as DNA, the CDR3 is TGTGCCAGTAGTATAGATTCGGTAACCTCCTACGAGCAGTACTTC. Translated: CASSIDSVTSYEQYF.

The V call is TRBV7-9, the J call TRBJ2-7, with D hard to call. The CDR3 contains 12 residues. Germline V gene data show CDR1 as SEHNR and CDR2 as FQNEAQ (reference sequence). V was shortened by 5 bases and J by 4 bases, with 9 bases between the two germline ends. The CDR3 region is CASSHGIYEQYF. The CDR3 nucleotides read TGTGCCAGCAGCCATGGGATTTACGAGCAGTACTTC.

Turning to this clone: Other DNA sequences in this sample translate to the same CDR3. The chain couples TRBV28 to TRBJ2-2; D is undetermined. Trimming pared 3 bases from V and 7 bases from J, leaving 6 bases between. The CDR3 length is 12 residues. Germline loops: CDR1 MDHEN, CDR2 SYDVKM. The CDR3 here is CASSLGYGELFF. CDR3 nucleotide sequence: TGTGCCAGCAGTTTGGGCTACGGGGAGCTGTTTTTT.

The DNA for the CDR3 is TGTGCCGCCGGGGAGGGGGATGAAAAACTGTTTTTT. As protein: CAAGEGDEKLFF. The chain couples TRBV15 to TRBJ1-4, with D maybe TRBD1 (6 bases). The CDR3 consists of 12 residues. Trimming took off 11 bases at V and 6 bases at J, with 13 bases between the two ends. Germline lookup yields CDR1 LNHNV and CDR2 YYDKDF (reference sequence).